These 24 T cell receptor beta chains were all obtained from the same sample, sequenced in a study of a mutant IDH1 vaccine in newly diagnosed glioma. Described time point: week 23, last vaccination. The content of each vaccine dose was 300 ug of mutant IDH1 20-mer peptide, and topical imiquimod accompanied it. Profiling relied on immunoSEQ multiplex PCR, and the TCRdb table lists in-frame clones only, not all of them. The sample yields roughly 40,000 clones, approximately 90% seen once. Antigens for these TCRs are unknown. This material consisted of PBMCs, taken from a glioma patient whose treatment included an IDH1 peptide vaccine. These receptors were obtained from a man between 45 and 60 years old with glioma.

The chain links TRBV30 to TRBJ2-5; TRBD2 aligns across 7 bases. There are 12 residues in the CDR3. After removal of 2 bases from V and 7 bases from J, the junction contained 4 bases not matched to a gene. Germline CDR1 GTSNPN, CDR2 SVGIG (reference sequence). CDR3 in amino acids: CAWSPPGGTQYF. Here the CDR3 DNA reads TGTGCCTGGAGTCCCCCGGGGGGGACCCAGTACTTC.

The genes are TRBV6-6 and TRBJ2-7; 10 bases are shared with TRBD2. V shed 6 bases and J 7 bases; nucleotides not matched to a gene: 3. The CDR3 loop spans 12 amino acids. Germline assignment: CDR1 MNHNY and CDR2 SVGAGI (reference sequence). The CDR3 loop is CASSLTSGEQYF. DNA for the CDR3: TGTGCCAGCAGCTTGACTAGCGGGGAGCAGTACTTC.

The chain combines TRBV5-4 with TRBJ2-5, with 7 nucleotides matching TRBD1. Germline V gene data show CDR1 as SGHNT and CDR2 as YYREEE (reference sequence). V gave up 0 bases and J gave up 5 bases; unmatched junction bases: 7. The CDR3 totals 15 residues. The CDR3 here is CASSLAGTRGETQYF. The CDR3 DNA is TGTGCCAGCAGCTTGGCGGGGACCAGGGGGGAGACCCAGTACTTC.

The gene calls are TRBV6-4 and TRBJ1-5; D is perhaps TRBD1 (5 bases). Germline CDR1 reads MRHNA; CDR2 reads SNTAGT. The CDR3 consists of 17 residues. V was cut by 4 bases and J by 1 base, with 17 bases left in between. The CDR3 DNA reads TGTGCCAGCAGTGCCCCCCGAGGGGCTTTAAGCAATCAGCCCCAGCATTTT. It translates to CASSAPRGALSNQPQHF.

The chain links TRBV7-2 to TRBJ2-1; tentatively, D is TRBD2 (5 bases). Germline assignment: CDR1 SGHTA and CDR2 FQGNSA. CDR3 length equals 15 residues. V lost 4 bases to trimming and J lost 0 bases, with 10 bases between them. The CDR3 here is CASSSGGLSYNEQFF. The CDR3 bases are TGTGCCAGCAGCTCCGGAGGCCTCTCCTACAATGAGCAGTTCTTC. The whole variable domain, filled in from reference TRBV7-2 and TRBJ2-1, reads GAGVSQSPSNKVTEKGKDVELRCDPISGHTALYWYRQSLGQGLEFLIYFQGNSAPDKSGLPSDRFSAERTGGSVSTLTIQRTQQEDSAVYLCASSSGGLSYNEQFFGPGTRLTVL.

J is TRBJ1-2 and V is TRBV18, with D possibly matching TRBD1 (5 bases). V was pared by 2 bases and J by 3 bases, with 16 bases between. The CDR3 spans 16 residues. Germline assignment: CDR1 KGHSH and CDR2 LQKENI. The CDR3 DNA reads TGTGCCAGCTCACCAAACGGACCCGGGGCCCACTATGGCTACACCTTC. Amino acids: CASSPNGPGAHYGYTF.

A single count supports this clone. This chain uses TRBV2 with TRBJ2-7; D remains unclear. Germline V gives CDR1 SNHLY, CDR2 FYNNEI. With 3 bases removed from V and 4 bases from J, the gap between germline ends came to 7 bases. This CDR3 region has 12 residues. CDR3 protein: CASSEGNYEQYF. As DNA, the CDR3 is TGTGCCAGCAGTGAGGGAAATTACGAGCAGTACTTC.

CDR3 DNA: TGCGCCAGCAGCCAAGACTGGAGGGCCGGCACCGGGGAGCTGTTTTTT. Residues: CASSQDWRAGTGELFF. The V gene is TRBV4-3, the J gene TRBJ2-2; tentative D call: TRBD2 (6 bases). The CDR3 totals 16 residues. V shed 0 bases and J shed 4 bases, with 12 bases lying between them. CDR1 is LGHNA, CDR2 YSLEER, per germline.

V is TRBV20-1 and J is TRBJ1-4; tentatively, D is TRBD1 (5 bases). V was clipped by 1 base and J by 12 bases, with 9 bases between them. CDR3 length equals 11 residues. Germline CDR1 reads DFQATT; CDR2 reads SNEGSKA (reference sequence). Here the CDR3 reads CSARGGVELFF. CDR3 in DNA: TGCAGTGCTAGAGGGGGGGTTGAACTGTTTTTT.

This clone was recorded a few times. The chain employs TRBV15 and TRBJ2-7, with 7 bases aligning to TRBD2. The junction had 3 bases not matched to a gene; V was cut back by 0 bases and J by 4 bases. The germline V gene encodes CDR1 LNHNV and CDR2 YYDKDF (reference sequence). The CDR3 totals 14 residues. CDR3 nucleotide sequence: TGTGCCACCAGCAGAGAGGGGGGAGGGTACGAGCAGTACTTC. It codes for CATSREGGGYEQYF.

This chain joins TRBV29-1 and TRBJ2-7; 10 bases fit TRBD2. Germline V gene data show CDR1 as SQVTM and CDR2 as ANQGSEA. V shed 6 bases, J shed 6 bases, and the junction held 8 bases outside the gene matches. The CDR3 covers 13 residues. CDR3 coding DNA: TGCAGCGTCGCTCCGGGACTAGCGTCCGAGCAGTACTTC. As protein: CSVAPGLASEQYF.

V gene TRBV28 combines with J gene TRBJ1-5, with D hard to call. V was cut by 3 bases and J by 0 bases, with 6 bases left in between. There are 14 residues in the CDR3. The germline gives CDR1 MDHEN, CDR2 SYDVKM. For the CDR3, the DNA is TGTGCCAGCAGTTTCAGAAATAGCAATCAGCCCCAGCATTTT. Translating it yields CASSFRNSNQPQHF.

This chain connects TRBV4-3 to TRBJ2-1, with 9 positions matching TRBD1. From germline, CDR1 is LGHNA and CDR2 YSLEER. The CDR3 totals 13 residues. Trimming at V came to 7 bases and at J to 8 bases, leaving 6 bases not matched to a gene. CDR3 loop: CASKDRGSDEQFF. DNA of the CDR3: TGCGCCAGCAAAGACAGGGGGAGCGATGAGCAGTTCTTC.

V usage is TRBV5-1 and J usage is TRBJ2-7, with TRBD1 as a possible D gene (6 bases). This CDR3 has 16 residues. Germline CDR1 SGHRS, CDR2 YFSETQ. Trimming removed 0 bases at V and 2 bases at J, with 15 bases between. The CDR3 here is CASSLASGTRTYEQYF. The CDR3 nucleotides are TGCGCCAGCAGCTTGGCTTCCGGGACACGAACCTACGAGCAGTACTTC.

The chain joins TRBV5-1 to TRBJ2-3, with D tentatively TRBD2 (5 bases). The CDR3 sequence is 17 residues long. The V end was cut by 4 bases, the J end by 0 bases, with 18 bases between. The germline V gene has CDR1 SGHRS and CDR2 YFSETQ. CDR3 loop: CASSTHGGVASTDTQYF. The CDR3 DNA is TGCGCCAGCAGCACCCACGGAGGTGTGGCGAGCACAGATACGCAGTATTTT.

This clone was detected only a few times. The rearrangement uses TRBV9 and TRBJ2-1, with TRBD2 matching 9 bases. The trim removed 4 bases at V and 2 bases at J, leaving 4 bases unmatched. The V gene's germline CDR1 is SGDLS and CDR2 YYNGEE. CDR3 size: 15 residues. CDR3 in amino acids: CASSLSGGTYNEQFF. The CDR3 DNA is TGTGCCAGCAGCCTCAGCGGGGGGACCTACAATGAGCAGTTCTTC.

The J gene is TRBJ2-7, the V gene TRBV10-2; D is undetermined. There are 14 residues in the CDR3. V lost 6 bases and J lost 4, with 16 bases in between. Germline loops: CDR1 WSHSY, CDR2 SAAADI. The CDR3 coding sequence is TGCGCCAGCAGCGACCCGATCAACGGATACGAGCAGTACTTC. It specifies CASSDPINGYEQYF.

With respect to this clone: The same CDR3 also results from other DNA sequences found in this sample. The chain has TRBV5-1 and TRBJ2-1; 7 bases map to TRBD2. With V trimmed by 4 bases and J by 1 base, 2 bases remained unmatched. Germline V gene data show CDR1 as SGHRS and CDR2 as YFSETQ. This CDR3 spans 14 amino acids. Written as DNA, the CDR3 is TGCGCCAGCAGCCTCGGGGGGTCCTACAATGAGCAGTTCTTC. Encoded protein: CASSLGGSYNEQFF.

The chain couples TRBV11-2 to TRBJ1-6; D uncertain. Germline V gene lookup returns CDR1 SGHAT and CDR2 FQNNGV. With 7 bases removed from V and 6 bases from J, the gap between germline ends came to 13 bases. The CDR3 is made up of 14 amino acids. The CDR3 sequence is CASNRGGANSPLHF. CDR3 nucleotide sequence: TGTGCCAGCAACCGAGGTGGTGCTAATTCACCCCTCCACTTT.

This clone was counted between two and nine times. The V gene is TRBV5-1, the J gene TRBJ2-2; D unclear. V gave up 0 bases and J gave up 3 bases, with 12 bases separating them. Germline V CDR1 and CDR2: SGHRS, YFSETQ. The CDR3 loop spans 16 amino acids. DNA of the CDR3: TGCGCCAGCAGCTTGGAACGCGAAAGCCACACCGGGGAGCTGTTTTTT. Protein: CASSLERESHTGELFF.

The chain uses TRBV7-9 and TRBJ1-1; D ambiguous. The CDR3 extends over 13 amino acids. With 5 bases removed from V and 1 base from J, the gap between germline ends came to 8 bases. Germline lookup yields CDR1 SEHNR and CDR2 FQNEAQ (reference sequence). This CDR3 is CASSISGNTEAFF. The DNA of the CDR3 is TGTGCCAGCAGCATCAGTGGGAACACTGAAGCTTTCTTT.

Comments on this clone: At one end the junction does not follow the germline gene, possibly because of a read error. The V gene is TRBV7-7, the J gene TRBJ2-2; D is unclear. Germline V gives CDR1 SSHAT, CDR2 FNYEAQ (reference sequence). The CDR3 extends over 15 amino acids. The CDR3 is CASSSYLASTGELFF. The DNA for the CDR3 is TGTGCTAGCAGCTCCTATCTGGCGAGCACCGGGGAGCTGTTTTTT.

This sequence joins TRBV7-2 and TRBJ2-5; D ambiguous. There are 13 residues in the CDR3. Per the germline V gene, CDR1 is SGHTA and CDR2 is FQGNSA. Trimming removed 6 bases at V and 3 bases at J, with 11 bases between. The CDR3 DNA is TGTGCCAGCAGTTTTCCGAATAAAGAGACCCAGTACTTC. It yields the protein CASSFPNKETQYF.

This clone was seen just once. J is TRBJ1-1 and V is TRBV6-5; D unresolved. V lost 4 bases and J lost 1, with 16 bases in between. The length of the CDR3 is 16 residues. The germline gives CDR1 MNHEY, CDR2 SVGAGI. CDR3 sequence: CASSSQLGWANTEAFF. The CDR3 region has the DNA TGTGCCAGCAGTTCCCAGCTGGGGTGGGCGAACACTGAAGCTTTCTTT.